These 14 T cell receptor beta chains share one sample of origin, sequenced in a study of T cell responses to AZD1222 COVID-19 vaccine. TCRdb's copy holds only in-frame clones and misses some; the assay was immunoSEQ multiplex PCR. This repertoire shows about 110,000 clones, 94% found once; its top ten account for about 3.1%. The source material was peripheral blood, sampled 28 days after the second AZD1222 dose. Receptors were obtained from an adult who received the AZD1222 COVID-19 vaccine.

J is TRBJ1-5 and V is TRBV27, with D perhaps TRBD1 (6 bases). V was clipped by 1 base and J by 2 bases, with 18 bases between them. This CDR3 region has 18 residues. Germline-derived CDR1 and CDR2 are MNHEY and SMNVEV (reference sequence). DNA for the CDR3: TGTGCCAGCAGTTTATTTCGGAACCCGGGGGCTGGCAATCAGCCCCAGCATTTT. This codes for CASSLFRNPGAGNQPQHF.

The rearrangement joins TRBV2 to TRBJ1-2, with 7 bases that match TRBD1. This CDR3 is built from 14 residues. V lost 6 bases and J lost 4; bases outside the gene matches: 8. The V gene's germline CDR1 is SNHLY and CDR2 FYNNEI. CDR3 sequence (DNA): TGTGCCAGCAGCGTCCATCAGGGGGGCTATGGCTACACCTTC. This encodes CASSVHQGGYGYTF.

This chain joins TRBV5-1 and TRBJ1-1; a possible D gene is TRBD1 (6 bases). CDR1 is SGHRS and CDR2 is YFSETQ in the germline V gene. The V end was cut by 0 bases, the J end by 1 base, with 13 bases between. The CDR3 covers 16 residues. CDR3 residues: CASSLGPGQSNTEAFF. The CDR3 nucleotides are TGCGCCAGCAGCTTGGGACCCGGACAGTCGAACACTGAAGCTTTCTTT.

This clone was observed once. The CDR3 here is CASADRTGGYMNTEAFF. CDR3 coding DNA: TGCGCCAGCGCCGATCGTACAGGGGGATACATGAACACTGAAGCTTTCTTT. The V call is TRBV5-1, the J call TRBJ1-1; TRBD1 aligns across 8 bases. Germline V gives CDR1 SGHRS, CDR2 YFSETQ. There are 17 residues in the CDR3. With 7 bases clipped from V and 0 bases from J, the junction kept 14 bases outside the gene matches. Full variable domain (outside the CDR3, taken from reference TRBV5-1 and TRBJ1-1): KAGVTQTPRYLIKTRGQQVTLSCSPISGHRSVSWYQQTPGQGLQFLFEYFSETQRNKGNFPGRFSGRQFSNSRSEMNVSTLELGDSALYLCASADRTGGYMNTEAFFGQGTRLTVV.

The chain has TRBV9 and TRBJ2-7; D might be TRBD1 (6 bases). Trimming cost V 0 bases and J 4 bases, with 14 bases left between them. The CDR3 is made up of 15 amino acids. CDR1 is SGDLS, CDR2 YYNGEE, per germline. The CDR3 sequence: CASSVDLGARYEQYF. The CDR3 DNA reads as TGTGCCAGCAGCGTAGATTTGGGGGCTAGGTACGAGCAGTACTTC.

A note on this clone: A read error may account for a junction end that differs from germline. The chain uses TRBV11-2 and TRBJ2-2; TRBD2 matches at 9 bases. The germline CDR1 and CDR2 sequences are SGHAT and FQNNGV. CDR3 length: 15 residues. CDR3 nucleotide sequence: TGTGCCAGCAGCTTACCTAGCGGGAACGCCGGGGAGCTGTTTTTT. This gives the protein CASSLPSGNAGELFF.

The chain links TRBV7-9 to TRBJ2-1, with 9 bases that match TRBD2. V shed 1 base, J shed 5 bases, and the junction held 6 bases outside the gene matches. Looked up from germline, CDR1 is SEHNR and CDR2 is FQNEAQ (reference sequence). This CDR3 contains 16 residues. The CDR3 is CASSLVGLAGNNEQFF. CDR3 nucleotides: TGTGCCAGCAGCTTAGTGGGTCTAGCGGGAAACAATGAGCAGTTCTTC. Complete variable domain (other parts from reference TRBV7-9 and TRBJ2-1): DTGVSQNPRHKITKRGQNVTFRCDPISEHNRLYWYRQTLGQGPEFLTYFQNEAQLEKSRLLSDRFSAERPKGSFSTLEIQRTEQGDSAMYLCASSLVGLAGNNEQFFGPGTRLTVL.

This clone came up once. V and J are TRBV19 and TRBJ1-1, with 9 bases aligning to TRBD1. CDR1 LNHDA and CDR2 SQIVND come from the germline V gene (reference sequence). Losses at the gene ends were 4 bases for V and 8 bases for J; bases not matched to a gene: 5. The CDR3 sequence is 13 residues long. Here the CDR3 DNA reads TGTGCCAGTAGTAGAACCGGGACAGGGGAAGCTTTCTTT. Translating gives CASSRTGTGEAFF.

The chain links TRBV14 to TRBJ2-1, with D hard to call. Germline CDR1 and CDR2: SGHDN and FVKESK. V shed 4 bases and J shed 4 bases, with 14 bases lying between them. This CDR3 comprises 15 residues. CDR3 nucleotides: TGTGCCAGCAGCCCGAGACCTTCTCTTTACAATGAGCAGTTCTTC. Translating it yields CASSPRPSLYNEQFF.

V gene TRBV2 combines with J gene TRBJ2-1, with D possibly TRBD1 on 6 matching bases. This CDR3 spans 13 amino acids. The V end lost 10 bases, the J end lost 3 bases, and 13 bases lay between the germline ends. Germline CDR1 is SNHLY and CDR2 is FYNNEI. The CDR3 region is CATSGVSYNEQFF. CDR3 bases: TGTGCCACCTCAGGGGTAAGCTACAATGAGCAGTTCTTC.

The chain uses TRBV13 and TRBJ1-1; the D is unclear. Germline CDR1 is PRHDT and CDR2 is FYEKMQ (reference sequence). The CDR3 covers 13 residues. V lost 3 bases, J lost 2 bases, and 7 bases lay in between. The CDR3 here is CASSFDTNTEAFF. For the CDR3, the DNA is TGTGCCAGCAGCTTTGACACAAACACTGAAGCTTTCTTT. The full variable domain, its missing parts supplied by reference TRBV13 and TRBJ1-1, is AAGVIQSPRHLIKEKRETATLKCYPIPRHDTVYWYQQGPGQDPQFLISFYEKMQSDKGSIPDRFSAQQFSDYHSELNMSSLELGDSALYFCASSFDTNTEAFFGQGTRLTVV.

The V call is TRBV10-2, the J call TRBJ1-1; tentative D call: TRBD1 (5 bases). Germline CDR1 and CDR2: WSHSY and SAAADI. V lost 6 bases and J lost 5, with 13 bases in between. The CDR3 has 13 residues. In DNA form, the CDR3 reads TGCGCCAGCAGCGCAAACCAGGGAACTGAAGCTTTCTTT. Translation gives CASSANQGTEAFF.

A single count supports this clone. This chain uses TRBV2 with TRBJ1-3; no clear D gene. Trimming pared 6 bases from V and 0 bases from J, leaving 6 bases between. Germline V CDR1 and CDR2: SNHLY, FYNNEI. The CDR3 length is 13 residues. Written as DNA, the CDR3 is TGTGCCAGCAGGGGGAGCTCTGGAAACACCATATATTTT. Translating gives CASRGSSGNTIYF.

The gene calls are TRBV10-1 and TRBJ2-2; a possible D gene is TRBD2 (5 bases). Germline CDR1 reads WNHNN; CDR2 reads SYGVQD (reference sequence). V lost 3 bases and J lost 2, with 13 bases in between. This CDR3 spans 16 amino acids. CDR3 sequence reads: CASSDNYGLNTGELFF. The CDR3 nucleotides read TGCGCCAGCAGTGATAACTACGGACTCAACACCGGGGAGCTGTTTTTT.